Sequencing of this T cell receptor beta chain was carried out in a study of T cell responses to AZD1222 COVID-19 vaccine. Broader study findings: At 160-218 and 743-854, vaccine-associated CD4 TCRs were dominant, and they spanned spike.

Details on this clone: Antigen: not known.

The method was immunoSEQ multiplex PCR; TCRdb's version includes in-frame clones alone and lacks a portion of them. The table shows about 120,000 clones, with more than 70% occurring only once. The CDR3 is 13 amino acids. V dropped 3 bases and J dropped 5 bases, with 11 bases sitting between them. CDR1 and CDR2 from the germline V gene are MRHNA and SNTAGT. The chain carries TRBV6-4 and TRBJ2-7; tentatively, D is TRBD1 (6 bases). The sequences come from peripheral blood, collected 28 days after the second AZD1222 dose. The TCR was taken from an adult who received the AZD1222 COVID-19 vaccine. CDR3 sequence: CASSETGSDEQYF. The CDR3 DNA follows: TGTGCCAGCAGTGAAACAGGGTCGGACGAGCAGTACTTC.